A single sample gave rise to the 3 T cell receptor beta chains below, sequenced in a study of blood T cell repertoires in COVID-19. Assay: immunoSEQ multiplex PCR; the TCRdb copy retains only in-frame clones and omits some. This table has roughly 230,000 clones, under 85% appearing once. Sequences were obtained from peripheral blood. The receptors here all came from a human donor in a cohort sampled during active COVID-19.

The chain employs TRBV5-4 and TRBJ2-5, with D maybe TRBD1 (7 bases). Trimming pared 5 bases from V and 5 bases from J, leaving 16 bases between. The CDR3 is 14 amino acids. Germline V lookup: CDR1 SGHNT, CDR2 YYREEE (reference sequence). CDR3 amino acids: CASSRQGGGETQYF. The CDR3 bases are TGTGCCAGCAGTCGACAGGGAGGCGGGGAGACCCAGTACTTC.

This sequence joins TRBV18 and TRBJ2-7, with D perhaps matching TRBD1 (5 bases). CDR3 length: 15 amino acids. Germline V lookup: CDR1 KGHSH, CDR2 LQKENI. Deletions cut 1 base from V and 5 bases from J, with 15 bases between. The CDR3 DNA follows: TGTGCCAGCTCACCACTGCAGGGCGGTTTGGACGAGCAGTACTTC. This sequence encodes CASSPLQGGLDEQYF.

This chain uses TRBV19 with TRBJ2-7; tentative D call: TRBD1 (6 bases). V gave up 5 bases and J gave up 6 bases, with 14 bases separating them. The CDR3 covers 13 residues. The germline V gene encodes CDR1 LNHDA and CDR2 SQIVND (reference sequence). The CDR3 DNA is TGTGCCAGTAGTGCTCAGGGGTATCGCGAGCAGTACTTC. Its translation: CASSAQGYREQYF.